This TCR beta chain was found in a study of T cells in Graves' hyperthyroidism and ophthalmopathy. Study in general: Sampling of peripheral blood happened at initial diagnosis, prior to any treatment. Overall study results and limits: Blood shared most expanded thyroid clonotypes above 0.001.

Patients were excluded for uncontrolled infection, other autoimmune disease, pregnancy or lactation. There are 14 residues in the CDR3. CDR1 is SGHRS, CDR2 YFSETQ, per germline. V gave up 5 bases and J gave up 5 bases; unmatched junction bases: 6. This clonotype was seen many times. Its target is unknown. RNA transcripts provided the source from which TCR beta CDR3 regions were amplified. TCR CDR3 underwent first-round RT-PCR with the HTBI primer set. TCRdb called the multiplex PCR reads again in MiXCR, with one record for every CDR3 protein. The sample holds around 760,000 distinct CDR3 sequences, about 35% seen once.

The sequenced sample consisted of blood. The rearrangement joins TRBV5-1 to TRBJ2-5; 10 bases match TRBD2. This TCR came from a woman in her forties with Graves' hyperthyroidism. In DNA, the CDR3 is TGCGCCAGCAGGCCCCAGCGGGAGGGGGAGACCCAGTACTTC. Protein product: CASRPQREGETQYF. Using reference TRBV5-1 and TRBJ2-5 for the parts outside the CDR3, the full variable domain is KAGVTQTPRYLIKTRGQQVTLSCSPISGHRSVSWYQQTPGQGLQFLFEYFSETQRNKGNFPGRFSGRQFSNSRSEMNVSTLELGDSALYLCASRPQREGETQYFGPGTRLLVL.